This TCR beta chain was captured in a study of T cells of healthy individuals. This clonotype has a handful of counts. The germline V gene encodes CDR1 LNHNV and CDR2 YYDKDF (reference sequence). CDR3 length equals 14 residues. V lost 5 bases to trimming and J lost 8 bases, with 16 bases between them. TCRdb reprocessed the 5' RACE reads via MiXCR and lists one record per CDR3 protein. The sample has about 63,000 distinct CDR3 sequences, 15% to 20% seen once. The TCR was taken from a human donor in good health. The J gene is TRBJ2-4, the V gene TRBV15; possible D gene TRBD1, 8 bases. As DNA, the CDR3 is TGTGCCACCAGCGTTGGACAGGGAGGGTACATTCAGTACTTC. Encoded protein: CATSVGQGGYIQYF.